This entry lists 2 T cell receptor beta chains sequenced from one sample in a study of blood T cell repertoires in COVID-19. The method was immunoSEQ multiplex PCR; TCRdb's version includes in-frame clones alone and lacks a portion of them. This table holds hundreds of thousands of clones, more than 75% found once. Sequencing was done on a sample of peripheral blood. These receptors originate from a woman between 55 and 75 years old with COVID-19, enrolled during active disease.

This rearrangement joins TRBV18 to TRBJ1-5; no firm D call. The V end lost 5 bases, the J end lost 7 bases, and 24 bases lay between the germline ends. The V gene's germline CDR1 is KGHSH and CDR2 LQKENI. The CDR3 sequence is 17 residues long. The CDR3 nucleotides are TGTGCCAGCTCATCGAACTCGGGCCTGGGGAGAGAGCAGCCCCAGCATTTT. It translates to CASSSNSGLGREQPQHF.

This chain connects TRBV7-8 to TRBJ2-1, with TRBD1 matching 12 bases. The CDR3 loop spans 17 amino acids. Per germline, CDR1 SGHVS and CDR2 FQNEAQ. Unmatched junction bases numbered 5, after V lost 3 bases and J lost 2 bases. The CDR3 spells CASSFAGTGGPYNEQFF. As DNA, the CDR3 is TGTGCCAGCAGCTTCGCCGGGACAGGGGGCCCCTACAATGAGCAGTTCTTC.